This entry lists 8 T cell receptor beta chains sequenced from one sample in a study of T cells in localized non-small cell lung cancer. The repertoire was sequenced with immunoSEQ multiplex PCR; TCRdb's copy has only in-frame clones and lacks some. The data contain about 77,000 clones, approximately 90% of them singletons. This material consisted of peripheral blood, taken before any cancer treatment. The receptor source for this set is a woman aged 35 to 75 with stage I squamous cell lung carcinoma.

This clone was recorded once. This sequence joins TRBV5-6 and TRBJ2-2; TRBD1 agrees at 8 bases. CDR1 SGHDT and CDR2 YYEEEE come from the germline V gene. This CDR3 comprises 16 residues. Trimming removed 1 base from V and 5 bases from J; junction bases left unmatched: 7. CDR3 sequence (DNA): TGTGCCAGCAGCTTGTGGACAGGGAGGTTGACCGGGGAGCTGTTTTTT. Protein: CASSLWTGRLTGELFF.

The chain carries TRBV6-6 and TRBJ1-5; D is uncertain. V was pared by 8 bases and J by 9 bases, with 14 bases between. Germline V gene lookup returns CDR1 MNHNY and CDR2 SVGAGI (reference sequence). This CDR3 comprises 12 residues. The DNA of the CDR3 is TGTGCCAGCCGGGAGCCGGGGAGGCCCCAGCATTTT. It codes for CASREPGRPQHF.

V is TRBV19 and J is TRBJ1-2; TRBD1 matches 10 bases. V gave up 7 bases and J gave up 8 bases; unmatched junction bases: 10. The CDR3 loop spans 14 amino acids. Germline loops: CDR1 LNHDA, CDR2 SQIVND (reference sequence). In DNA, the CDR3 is TGTGCCAGTAACTCGCGACAGGGGGCGATCGGCTACACCTTC. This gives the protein CASNSRQGAIGYTF. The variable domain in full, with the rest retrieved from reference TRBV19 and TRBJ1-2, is DGGITQSPKYLFRKEGQNVTLSCEQNLNHDAMYWYRQDPGQGLRLIYYSQIVNDFQKGDIAEGYSVSREKKESFPLTVTSAQKNPTAFYLCASNSRQGAIGYTFGSGTRLTVV.

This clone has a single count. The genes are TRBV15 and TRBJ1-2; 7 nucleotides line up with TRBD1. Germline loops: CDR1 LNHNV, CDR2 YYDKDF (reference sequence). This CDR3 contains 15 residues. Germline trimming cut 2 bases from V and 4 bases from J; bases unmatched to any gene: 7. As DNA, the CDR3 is TGTGCCACCAGCAGACAGGGGGTCGCTCTCTATGGCTACACCTTC. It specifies CATSRQGVALYGYTF.

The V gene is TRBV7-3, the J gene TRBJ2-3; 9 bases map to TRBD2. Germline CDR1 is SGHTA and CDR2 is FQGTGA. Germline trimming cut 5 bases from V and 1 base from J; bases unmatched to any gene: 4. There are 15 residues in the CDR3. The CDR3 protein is CASSPERGGTDTQYF. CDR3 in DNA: TGTGCCAGCAGCCCCGAGCGGGGGGGCACAGATACGCAGTATTTT.

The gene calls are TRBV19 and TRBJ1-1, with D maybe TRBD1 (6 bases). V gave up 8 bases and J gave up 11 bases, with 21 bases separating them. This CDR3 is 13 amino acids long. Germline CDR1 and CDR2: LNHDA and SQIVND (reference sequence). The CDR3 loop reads CASPHSGALTAFF. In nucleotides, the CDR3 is TGTGCCAGTCCCCACTCGGGGGCGCTGACGGCTTTCTTT.

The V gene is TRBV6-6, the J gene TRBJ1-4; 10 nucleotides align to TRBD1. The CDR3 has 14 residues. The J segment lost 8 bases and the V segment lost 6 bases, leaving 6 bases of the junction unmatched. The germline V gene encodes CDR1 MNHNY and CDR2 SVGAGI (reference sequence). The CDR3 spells CASSRTGGREKLFF. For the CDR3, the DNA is TGTGCCAGCAGCCGGACAGGGGGAAGGGAAAAACTGTTTTTT.

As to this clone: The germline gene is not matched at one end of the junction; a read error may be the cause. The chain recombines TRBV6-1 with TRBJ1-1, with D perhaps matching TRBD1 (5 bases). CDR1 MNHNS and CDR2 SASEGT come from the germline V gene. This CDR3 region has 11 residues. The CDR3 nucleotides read TGTGCCAGCAGTGAAGCGGTCCAGGGAATCTTT. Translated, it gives CASSEAVQGIF.